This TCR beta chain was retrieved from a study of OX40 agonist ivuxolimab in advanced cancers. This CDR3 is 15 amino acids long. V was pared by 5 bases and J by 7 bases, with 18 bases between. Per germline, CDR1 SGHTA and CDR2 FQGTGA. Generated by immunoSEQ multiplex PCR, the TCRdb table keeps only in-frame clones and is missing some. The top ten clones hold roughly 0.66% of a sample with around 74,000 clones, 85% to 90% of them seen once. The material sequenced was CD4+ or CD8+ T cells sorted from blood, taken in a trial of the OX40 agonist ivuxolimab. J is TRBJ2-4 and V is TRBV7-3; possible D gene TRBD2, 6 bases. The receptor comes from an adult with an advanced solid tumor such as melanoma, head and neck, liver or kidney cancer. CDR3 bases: TGTGCCAGCAGCCCCGGTGGGACTGCGGGCAACATTCAGTACTTC. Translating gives CASSPGGTAGNIQYF.